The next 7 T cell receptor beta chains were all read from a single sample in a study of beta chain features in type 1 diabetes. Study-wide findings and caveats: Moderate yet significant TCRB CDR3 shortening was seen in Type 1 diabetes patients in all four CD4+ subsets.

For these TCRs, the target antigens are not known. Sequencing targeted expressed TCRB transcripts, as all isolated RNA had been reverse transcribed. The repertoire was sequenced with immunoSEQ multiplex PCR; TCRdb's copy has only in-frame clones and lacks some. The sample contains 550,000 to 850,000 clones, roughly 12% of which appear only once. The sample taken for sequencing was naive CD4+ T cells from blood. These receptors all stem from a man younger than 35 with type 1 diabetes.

The CDR3 DNA reads TGTGCCAGCAATGGGGGTACGAACACCGGGGAGCTGTTTTTT. Protein sequence: CASNGGTNTGELFF. This chain connects TRBV27 to TRBJ2-2, with D perhaps given as TRBD1 or TRBD2 (5 bases each). Germline V CDR1 and CDR2: MNHEY, SMNVEV (reference sequence). The CDR3 is 14 residues long. Trimming pared 7 bases from V and 0 bases from J, leaving 9 bases between.

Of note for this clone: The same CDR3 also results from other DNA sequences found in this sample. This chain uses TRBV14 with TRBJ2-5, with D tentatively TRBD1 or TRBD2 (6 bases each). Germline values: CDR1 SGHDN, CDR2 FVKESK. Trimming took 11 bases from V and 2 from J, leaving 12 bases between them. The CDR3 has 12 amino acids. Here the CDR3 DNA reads TGTGCCTCCAGGAGGGGGCAAGAGACCCAGTACTTC. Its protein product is CASRRGQETQYF. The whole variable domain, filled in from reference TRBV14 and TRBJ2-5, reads EAGVTQFPSHSVIEKGQTVTLRCDPISGHDNLYWYRRVMGKEIKFLLHFVKESKQDESGMPNNRFLAERTGGTYSTLKVQPAELEDSGVYFCASRRGQETQYFGPGTRLLVL.

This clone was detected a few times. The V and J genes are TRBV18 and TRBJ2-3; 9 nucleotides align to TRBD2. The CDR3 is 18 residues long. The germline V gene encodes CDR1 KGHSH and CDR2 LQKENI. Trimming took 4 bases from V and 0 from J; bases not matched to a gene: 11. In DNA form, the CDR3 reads TGTGCCAGCTCACGAATCCCTAGCGGGGAGGGGAGCACAGATACGCAGTATTTT. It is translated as CASSRIPSGEGSTDTQYF.

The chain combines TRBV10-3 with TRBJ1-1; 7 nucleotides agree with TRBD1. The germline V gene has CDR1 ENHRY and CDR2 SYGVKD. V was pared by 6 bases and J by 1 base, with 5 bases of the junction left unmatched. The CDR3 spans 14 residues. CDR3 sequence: CAIRSTGRNTEAFF. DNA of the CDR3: TGTGCCATCAGATCGACAGGGAGGAACACTGAAGCTTTCTTT.

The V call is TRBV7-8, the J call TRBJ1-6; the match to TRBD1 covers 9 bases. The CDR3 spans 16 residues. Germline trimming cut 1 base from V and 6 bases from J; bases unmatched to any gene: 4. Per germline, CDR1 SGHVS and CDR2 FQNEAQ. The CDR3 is CASSLEGGQGNSPLHF. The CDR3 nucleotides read TGTGCCAGCAGCTTAGAGGGGGGACAGGGTAATTCACCCCTCCACTTT.

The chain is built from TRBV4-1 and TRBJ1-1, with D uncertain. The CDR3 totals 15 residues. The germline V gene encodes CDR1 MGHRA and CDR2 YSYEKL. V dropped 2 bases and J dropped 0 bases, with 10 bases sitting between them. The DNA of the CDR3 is TGCGCCAGCAGCCAACTAGGACTCCTGAACACTGAAGCTTTCTTT. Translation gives CASSQLGLLNTEAFF.

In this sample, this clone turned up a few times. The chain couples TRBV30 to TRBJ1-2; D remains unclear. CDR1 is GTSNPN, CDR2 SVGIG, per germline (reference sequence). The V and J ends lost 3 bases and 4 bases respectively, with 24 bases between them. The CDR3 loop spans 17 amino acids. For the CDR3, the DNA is TGTGCCTGGAGCTTCCTATCCGGGAGCCCATTCTTCTATGGCTACACCTTC. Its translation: CAWSFLSGSPFFYGYTF.